These 7 T cell receptor beta chains share one sample of origin, sequenced in a study of CD8+ T cells in alopecia areata. cDNA reverse transcribed from extracted RNA served as the sequencing template. Sequenced by immunoSEQ multiplex PCR; TCRdb stores in-frame clones only, minus some. The repertoire consists of 130,000 to 150,000 clones, with approximately 51% occurring once and the leading ten covering around 1%. The sequencing here drew on CD4+ T cells sorted from blood, taken at week 0. The receptors shown here come from a human donor with alopecia areata.

This chain links TRBV30 with TRBJ2-1; 12 bases match TRBD2. Germline-derived CDR1 and CDR2 are GTSNPN and SVGIG (reference sequence). The CDR3 covers 19 residues. V lost 3 bases and J lost 0; bases outside the gene matches: 12. The CDR3 spells CAWRGFVTSGGFSYNEQFF. The CDR3 DNA follows: TGTGCCTGGAGAGGTTTCGTGACTAGCGGGGGCTTCTCCTACAATGAGCAGTTCTTC.

The genes are TRBV6-5 and TRBJ1-2; no reliable D call. Germline V gene lookup returns CDR1 MNHEY and CDR2 SVGAGI. The V gene lost 7 bases and the J gene lost 2 bases, with 14 bases spanning the gap. CDR3 length: 14 residues. The CDR3, as DNA: TGTGCCAGCACCCTATTGGGTGGAAACTATGGCTACACCTTC. It translates to CASTLLGGNYGYTF.

This clone occurred a few times. The chain uses TRBV4-1 and TRBJ2-6; D tentatively reads TRBD1 or TRBD2 (5 bases each). CDR3 length: 15 amino acids. The germline gives CDR1 MGHRA, CDR2 YSYEKL. Trimming took 5 bases from V and 1 from J, leaving 9 bases between them. As DNA, the CDR3 is TGCGCCAGCAGCAGAGGGGCTTCTGGGGCCAACGTCCTGACTTTC. Translation: CASSRGASGANVLTF.

This clone was seen only a few times. The V call is TRBV4-1, the J call TRBJ2-3; the match to TRBD1 covers 12 bases. V gave up 4 bases and J gave up 2 bases; unmatched junction bases: 7. The germline V gene encodes CDR1 MGHRA and CDR2 YSYEKL. The CDR3 consists of 17 residues. The CDR3: CASSRSMGQGATDTQYF. CDR3 DNA sequence: TGCGCCAGCAGCCGAAGTATGGGACAGGGGGCCACAGATACGCAGTATTTT.

V and J are TRBV5-1 and TRBJ2-7; D assignment may be TRBD1 or TRBD2 (6 bases each). Germline V gene sequence: CDR1 SGHRS, CDR2 YFSETQ. The CDR3 has 16 amino acids. V lost 4 bases and J 0 bases, leaving 17 bases between the germline ends. The CDR3 DNA is TGCGCCAGCAGCGCCGGGGGCGGGATTAGCTCCTACGAGCAGTACTTC. This codes for CASSAGGGISSYEQYF.

The chain has TRBV30 and TRBJ1-2; weak D call: TRBD1 (6 bases). V was shortened by 2 bases and J by 4 bases, with 11 bases between the two germline ends. Germline assignment: CDR1 GTSNPN and CDR2 SVGIG (reference sequence). The CDR3 is made up of 13 amino acids. CDR3 sequence: CAWSHSTGYGYTF. The CDR3 bases are TGTGCCTGGAGTCACTCGACAGGCTATGGCTACACCTTC.

The V call is TRBV6-5, the J call TRBJ1-2; 11 bases are a match to TRBD1. The V and J ends lost 6 bases and 8 bases, in that order; junction bases with no gene match: 8. Germline V CDR1 and CDR2: MNHEY, SVGAGI. The CDR3 has 14 amino acids. Here the CDR3 reads CASSTGTGGGGYTF. As DNA, the CDR3 is TGTGCCAGCAGCACCGGGACAGGGGGAGGAGGCTACACCTTC.